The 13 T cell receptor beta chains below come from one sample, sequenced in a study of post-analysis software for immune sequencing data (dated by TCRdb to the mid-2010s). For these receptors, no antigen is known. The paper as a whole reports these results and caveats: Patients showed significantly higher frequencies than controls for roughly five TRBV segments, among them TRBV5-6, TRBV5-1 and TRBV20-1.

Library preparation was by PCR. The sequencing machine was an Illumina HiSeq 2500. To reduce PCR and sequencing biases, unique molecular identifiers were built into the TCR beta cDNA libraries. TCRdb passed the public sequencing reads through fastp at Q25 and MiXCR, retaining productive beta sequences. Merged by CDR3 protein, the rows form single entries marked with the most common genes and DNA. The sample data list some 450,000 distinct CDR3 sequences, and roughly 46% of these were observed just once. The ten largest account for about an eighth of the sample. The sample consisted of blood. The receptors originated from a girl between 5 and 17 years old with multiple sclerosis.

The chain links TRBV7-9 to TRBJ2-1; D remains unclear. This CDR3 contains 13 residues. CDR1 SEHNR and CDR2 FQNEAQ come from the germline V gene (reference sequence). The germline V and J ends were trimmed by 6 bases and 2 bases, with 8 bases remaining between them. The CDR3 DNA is TGTGCCAGCAGGGGTGGCGCCTACAATGAGCAGTTCTTC. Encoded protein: CASRGGAYNEQFF. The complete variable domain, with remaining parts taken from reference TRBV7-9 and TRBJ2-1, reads DTGVSQNPRHKITKRGQNVTFRCDPISEHNRLYWYRQTLGQGPEFLTYFQNEAQLEKSRLLSDRFSAERPKGSFSTLEIQRTEQGDSAMYLCASRGGAYNEQFFGPGTRLTVL.

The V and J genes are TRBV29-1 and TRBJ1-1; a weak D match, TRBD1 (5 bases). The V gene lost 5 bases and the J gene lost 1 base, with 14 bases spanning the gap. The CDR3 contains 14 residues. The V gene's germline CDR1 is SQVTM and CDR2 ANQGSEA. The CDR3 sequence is CSVMGDSENTEAFF. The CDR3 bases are TGCAGCGTTATGGGGGATAGCGAGAACACTGAAGCTTTCTTT.

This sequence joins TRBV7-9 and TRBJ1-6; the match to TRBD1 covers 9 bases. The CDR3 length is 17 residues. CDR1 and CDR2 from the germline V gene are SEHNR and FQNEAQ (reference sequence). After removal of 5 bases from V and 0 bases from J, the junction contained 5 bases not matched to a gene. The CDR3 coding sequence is TGTGCCAGCAGCCCCGACAGGGGGAGCTCCTATAATTCACCCCTCCACTTT. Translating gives CASSPDRGSSYNSPLHF.

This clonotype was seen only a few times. CDR3 nucleotides: TGCGCCAGCAGCCAACTAGCGGGAGGCGAGGATACGCAGTATTTT. It is translated as CASSQLAGGEDTQYF. V is TRBV5-1 and J is TRBJ2-3; 12 bases match TRBD2. Per germline, CDR1 SGHRS and CDR2 YFSETQ. J gave up 6 bases and V 4 bases, and 6 bases lay outside the gene matches. The CDR3 has 15 residues. The complete variable domain, with remaining parts taken from reference TRBV5-1 and TRBJ2-3, reads KAGVTQTPRYLIKTRGQQVTLSCSPISGHRSVSWYQQTPGQGLQFLFEYFSETQRNKGNFPGRFSGRQFSNSRSEMNVSTLELGDSALYLCASSQLAGGEDTQYFGPGTRLTVL.

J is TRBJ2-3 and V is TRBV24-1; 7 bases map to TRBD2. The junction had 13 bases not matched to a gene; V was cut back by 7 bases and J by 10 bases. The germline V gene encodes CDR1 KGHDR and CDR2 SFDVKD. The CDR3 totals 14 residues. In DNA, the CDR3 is TGTGCCACCAGAGCGGGATTTTCAATGGGAGCGCAGTATTTT. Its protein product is CATRAGFSMGAQYF.

This chain's CDR3 is CASSLEYNEQFF. In nucleotides, the CDR3 is TGCGCCAGCAGCTTGGAATACAATGAGCAGTTCTTC. J is TRBJ2-1 and V is TRBV5-1; D remains unclear. V lost 0 bases and J 4 bases, leaving 2 bases between the germline ends. The CDR3 sequence is 12 residues long. From germline, CDR1 is SGHRS and CDR2 YFSETQ.

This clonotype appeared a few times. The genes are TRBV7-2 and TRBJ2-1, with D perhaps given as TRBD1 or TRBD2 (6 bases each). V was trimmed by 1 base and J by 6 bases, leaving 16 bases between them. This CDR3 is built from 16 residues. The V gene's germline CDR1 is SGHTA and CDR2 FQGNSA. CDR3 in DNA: TGTGCCAGCAGCTTAGGGGGGGCAGGCAGCAGCAATGAGCAGTTCTTC. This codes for CASSLGGAGSSNEQFF.

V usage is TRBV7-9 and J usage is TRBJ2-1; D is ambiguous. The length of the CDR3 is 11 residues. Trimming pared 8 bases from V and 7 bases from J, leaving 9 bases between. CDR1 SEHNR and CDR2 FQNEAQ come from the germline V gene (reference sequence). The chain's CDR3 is CASPVRNEQFF. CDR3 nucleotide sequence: TGTGCCAGCCCCGTAAGAAATGAGCAGTTCTTC.

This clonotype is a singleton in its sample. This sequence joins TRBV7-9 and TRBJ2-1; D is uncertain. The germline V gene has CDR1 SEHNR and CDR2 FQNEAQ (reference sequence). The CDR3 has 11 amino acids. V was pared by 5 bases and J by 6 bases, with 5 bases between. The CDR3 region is CASSAVNEQFF. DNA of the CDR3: TGTGCCAGCAGCGCTGTCAATGAGCAGTTCTTC.

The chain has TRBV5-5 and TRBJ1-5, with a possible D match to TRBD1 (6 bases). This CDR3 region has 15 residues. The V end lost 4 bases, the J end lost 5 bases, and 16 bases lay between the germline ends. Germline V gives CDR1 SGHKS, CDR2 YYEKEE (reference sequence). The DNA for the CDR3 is TGTGCCAGCAGCGCCCGGGGAGGGGGATATCAGCCCCAGCATTTT. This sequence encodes CASSARGGGYQPQHF.

The CDR3 sequence: CASSLASRPYYGYTF. The CDR3, as DNA: TGTGCCAGCAGTTTAGCGTCCCGACCGTACTATGGCTACACCTTC. This chain links TRBV12-3 or TRBV12-4 with TRBJ1-2, with D uncertain. This CDR3 spans 15 amino acids. V shed 0 bases and J shed 3 bases, with 11 bases lying between them.

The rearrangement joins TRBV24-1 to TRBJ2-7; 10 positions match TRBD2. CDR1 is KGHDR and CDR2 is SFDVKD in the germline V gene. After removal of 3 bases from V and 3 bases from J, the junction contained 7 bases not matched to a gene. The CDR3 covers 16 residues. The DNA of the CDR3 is TGTGCCACCAGTGATAGAACCGGGACTAGCGTCTACGAGCAGTACTTC. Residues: CATSDRTGTSVYEQYF.

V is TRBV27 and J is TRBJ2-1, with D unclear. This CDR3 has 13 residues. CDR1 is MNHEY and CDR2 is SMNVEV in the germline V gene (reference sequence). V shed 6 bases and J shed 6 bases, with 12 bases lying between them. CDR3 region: CASRRGRTNEQFF. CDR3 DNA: TGTGCCAGCAGACGAGGACGCACCAATGAGCAGTTCTTC.